This is a list of T cell receptor beta chains from one sample in a study of blood T cell repertoires in COVID-19. Libraries were prepared by immunoSEQ multiplex PCR; TCRdb keeps only in-frame clonotypes and omits some of them. The sample records roughly 380,000 clones, approximately 91% being singletons. Sequencing was carried out using peripheral blood. The receptor source for this set is a woman aged 40 to 55 with COVID-19, enrolled during active disease. Both conserved end residues are part of each CDR3. A D gene is named only where the DNA matches it firmly. Rows give clone size only sometimes, using once, few, many, or a class for an expanded clone.

V,D,size,J,CDR3,DNA
TRBV6-5,NA,NA,TRBJ1-4,CASRRRAPNEKLFF,TGTGCCAGCAGGAGGCGGGCCCCTAATGAAAAACTGTTTTTT
TRBV6-5,TRBD2,NA,TRBJ2-1,CASTKLAGGAEQFF,TGTGCCAGCACCAAACTAGCGGGGGGGGCTGAGCAGTTCTTC
TRBV3-1/TRBV3-2,TRBD1,NA,TRBJ1-4,CASGITGTEGLFF,TGTGCCAGCGGCATCACCGGGACAGAAGGACTGTTTTTT
TRBV10-3,TRBD1,NA,TRBJ1-2,CAIRGQGADYGYTF,TGTGCCATCAGGGGACAGGGGGCTGACTATGGCTACACCTTC
TRBV7-2,NA,NA,TRBJ1-2,CASSLGPGGGYGYTF,TGTGCCAGCAGCTTAGGGCCTGGGGGGGGATATGGCTACACCTTC
TRBV3-1/TRBV3-2,NA,NA,TRBJ2-2,CASSQDGQGNTGELFF,TGTGCCAGCAGCCAAGACGGGCAGGGGAACACCGGGGAGCTGTTTTTT
TRBV28,NA,NA,TRBJ2-3,CASSLSVVSTDTQYF,TGTGCCAGCAGTTTAAGCGTAGTGTCCACAGATACGCAGTATTTT
TRBV3-1/TRBV3-2,NA,NA,TRBJ2-5,CASSLDSTETQYF,TGTGCCAGCAGCCTCGACTCGACGGAGACCCAGTACTTC
TRBV6-6,TRBD1,NA,TRBJ1-5,CASTGQGNQPQHF,TGTGCCAGCACGGGACAGGGCAATCAGCCCCAGCATTTT
TRBV27,NA,NA,TRBJ1-6,CASSSHSGTFNSPLHF,TGTGCCAGCAGCTCCCATTCCGGGACTTTTAATTCACCCCTCCACTTT
TRBV5-1,TRBD2,few,TRBJ2-7,CASSPTSGSYEQYF,TGCGCCAGCAGCCCGACTAGCGGGTCCTACGAGCAGTACTTC
TRBV7-2,TRBD1,NA,TRBJ1-1,CASSLELGQGNTEAFF,TGTGCCAGCAGCCTAGAATTGGGACAGGGTAACACTGAAGCTTTCTTT
TRBV5-5,TRBD1,NA,TRBJ1-1,CASSPRTGDHTEAFF,TGTGCCAGCAGCCCGAGGACAGGGGACCACACTGAAGCTTTCTTT
TRBV6-5,TRBD1,NA,TRBJ1-5,CASLAWDRGHQPQHF,TGTGCCAGTCTTGCGTGGGACAGGGGCCATCAGCCCCAGCATTTT
TRBV6-2/TRBV6-3,TRBD1,NA,TRBJ1-2,CASSYSSRGTNYGYTF,TGTGCCAGCAGTTACTCGAGCAGGGGGACTAACTATGGCTACACCTTC
TRBV2,NA,NA,TRBJ1-2,CASSDGGVVGYTF,TGTGCCAGCAGTGATGGGGGGGTGGTTGGCTACACCTTC
TRBV10-3,NA,NA,TRBJ1-1,CAIQGGGVNTEAFF,TGTGCCATCCAAGGAGGAGGGGTCAACACTGAAGCTTTCTTT
TRBV6-5,TRBD1,NA,TRBJ1-6,CASSVDRDHSPLHF,TGTGCCAGCAGCGTGGACAGGGACCATTCACCCCTCCACTTT
TRBV12-5,NA,NA,TRBJ2-7,CASGLVSGGLFEQYF,TGTGCTAGTGGTTTGGTGTCAGGGGGGCTCTTCGAGCAGTACTTC
TRBV28,TRBD2,NA,TRBJ2-1,CASSFIAGGRNEQFF,TGTGCCAGCAGTTTCATAGCGGGAGGGCGCAATGAGCAGTTCTTC
TRBV29-1,NA,once,TRBJ1-3,CSGGNSGNTIYF,TGCAGCGGCGGGAACTCTGGAAACACCATATATTTT
TRBV6-5,TRBD1,NA,TRBJ1-1,CASRQGTNTEAFF,TGTGCCAGCCGACAGGGAACGAACACTGAAGCTTTCTTT
TRBV9,NA,NA,TRBJ2-5,CASSVRGETQYF,TGTGCCAGCAGCGTAAGGGGGGAGACCCAGTACTTC
TRBV30,TRBD2,NA,TRBJ2-3,CAWSPTSGVTDTQYF,TGTGCCTGGAGTCCTACTAGCGGAGTTACAGATACGCAGTATTTT
TRBV18,TRBD1,NA,TRBJ1-5,CASSEGQVNQPQHF,TGTGCCAGCTCAGAGGGACAGGTTAATCAGCCCCAGCATTTT
TRBV9,NA,NA,TRBJ1-3,CASSPRGGSSGNTIYF,TGTGCCAGCAGCCCCAGAGGGGGAAGCTCTGGAAACACCATATATTTT
TRBV7-7,TRBD1,NA,TRBJ2-1,CASSADRVGEQFF,TGTGCTAGCAGTGCCGACAGGGTCGGCGAGCAGTTCTTC
TRBV30,NA,NA,TRBJ1-2,CAWSFRGYGYTF,TGTGCCTGGAGCTTCAGGGGCTATGGCTACACCTTC
TRBV9,TRBD1,NA,TRBJ2-7,CASSVGGQGYYEQYF,TGTGCCAGCAGCGTAGGGGGACAGGGATACTACGAGCAGTACTTC
TRBV5-1,TRBD2,NA,TRBJ2-2,CASSLVIGGTGELFF,TGCGCCAGCAGCTTAGTTATCGGGGGGACCGGGGAGCTGTTTTTT
TRBV7-9,NA,NA,TRBJ1-6,CASSLGWQSYNSPLHF,TGTGCCAGCAGCTTAGGGTGGCAGTCATATAATTCACCCCTCCACTTT
TRBV4-3,NA,NA,TRBJ2-1,CASSQGVALSYNEQFF,TGCGCCAGCAGCCAAGGGGTAGCGCTCTCCTACAATGAGCAGTTCTTC
TRBV4-1,NA,NA,TRBJ1-2,CASSHRTATWGSNYGYTF,TGCGCCAGCAGCCACCGGACAGCTACCTGGGGTTCTAACTATGGCTACACCTTC
TRBV6-4,TRBD1,few,TRBJ1-2,CASSDSDRGGYTF,TGTGCCAGCAGTGACTCCGACAGGGGAGGCTACACCTTC
TRBV6-2/TRBV6-3,NA,NA,TRBJ1-1,CASSYGGRGGNTEAFF,TGTGCCAGCAGTTACGGCGGCCGGGGGGGGAACACTGAAGCTTTCTTT